This T cell receptor (beta chain) was recovered during a study of blood T cell repertoires in COVID-19. Study details: Some COVID-19 samples were acute and others convalescent; all came from the United States, Italy and Spain. T cells, B-cell-depleted T cells, or PBMCs supplied cDNA or gDNA.

Seattle-derived patients entered the study during active infection and were followed longitudinally. Source study methods: Amplification of reference gene primers provided the estimated nucleated cell counts. Sequencing used immunoSEQ multiplex PCR; TCRdb keeps in-frame clones, though not all of them. V, J and clone size are taken as reported in that table, and D and trimming were inferred from the DNA itself. This table has more than 200,000 clones, around 84% appearing once. Per germline, CDR1 SGHDN and CDR2 FVKESK. V was cut by 5 bases and J by 1 base, with 10 bases left in between. The CDR3 loop spans 14 amino acids. Only a few counts were recorded for this clone.

The specimen was peripheral blood. The V gene is TRBV14, the J gene TRBJ2-3, with a weak D call TRBD2 (7 bases). This receptor was obtained from an elderly woman with COVID-19, enrolled during active disease. The CDR3 DNA follows: TGTGCCAGCAGCTGGGGGGGCGGCACAGATACGCAGTATTTT. Protein product: CASSWGGGTDTQYF.